The T cell receptor (beta chain) described here comes from a study of blood T cell repertoires in COVID-19. Study at large: COVID-19 samples from acute and convalescent phases originated in the United States, Italy and Spain. T cells, B-cell-depleted T cells, or PBMCs provided the cDNA or gDNA that served as material.

V was pared by 0 bases and J by 2 bases, with 7 bases between. CDR1 SGHRS and CDR2 YFSETQ come from the germline V gene. The CDR3 extends over 14 amino acids. Original processing notes: Estimated nucleated cell counts came from reference gene primer amplification. Produced via immunoSEQ multiplex PCR; TCRdb's table is partial and in-frame only. The V and J calls and clone size come from that table; D and trimming were worked out from the DNA. The data contain over 90,000 clones, 84% of them singletons. The chain couples TRBV5-1 to TRBJ2-3; D not resolved. The source of this sequence is a human donor in a cohort sampled during active COVID-19. The source material was peripheral blood. The CDR3 bases are TGCGCCAGCAGCTTGGAGGAGCTCACAGATACGCAGTATTTT. Its translation: CASSLEELTDTQYF.